The 18 T cell receptor beta chains presented below share a single source sample, sequenced in a study of technical replicates of blood from a few donors (dated by TCRdb to 2016 to 2017). Libraries were made using the immunoSEQ multiplex PCR assay. TCRdb re-hosts the immuneACCESS table, in-frame sequences only. Its copies lack some clones; in the studies checked, an unresolved V gene accounts for under half of them, and the cause for the rest is not known. The sample records about 80,000 clones, 95% to 98% of which are singletons. Around 0.15% of the sample lies in the top ten. The sequenced sample was T cells isolated from PBMCs. The receptor set was obtained from a human donor in good health.

This clone was seen only once. Other DNA sequences within the sample encode an identical CDR3. The rearrangement joins TRBV5-1 to TRBJ2-7; D is possibly TRBD2 (5 bases). Per germline, CDR1 SGHRS and CDR2 YFSETQ. The CDR3 loop spans 15 amino acids. V lost 1 base, J lost 0 bases, and 11 bases lay in between. As DNA, the CDR3 is TGCGCCAGCAGCTTGTCCTCGGGGAGCTCCTACGAGCAGTACTTC. It is translated as CASSLSSGSSYEQYF.

V usage is TRBV27 and J usage is TRBJ2-3; D remains unclear. The V end was cut by 5 bases, the J end by 5 bases, with 14 bases between. Germline V gene sequence: CDR1 MNHEY, CDR2 SMNVEV (reference sequence). CDR3 length: 14 residues. CDR3 loop: CASSLIPLEDTQYF. CDR3 DNA: TGTGCCAGCAGTCTTATCCCGCTAGAAGATACGCAGTATTTT.

The chain combines TRBV19 with TRBJ1-2; 8 bases are a match to TRBD1. The V gene end was trimmed by 7 bases and the J gene end by 5 bases; junction bases not matched to a gene: 9. The CDR3 spans 14 residues. Germline V gives CDR1 LNHDA, CDR2 SQIVND (reference sequence). CDR3 sequence reads: CASTPTQGAYGYTF. DNA for the CDR3: TGTGCCAGTACCCCCACCCAGGGGGCGTATGGCTACACCTTC. The full variable domain, rest sourced from reference TRBV19 and TRBJ1-2, is DGGITQSPKYLFRKEGQNVTLSCEQNLNHDAMYWYRQDPGQGLRLIYYSQIVNDFQKGDIAEGYSVSREKKESFPLTVTSAQKNPTAFYLCASTPTQGAYGYTFGSGTRLTVV.

This chain links TRBV7-9 with TRBJ1-4; D is possibly TRBD1 (5 bases). The CDR3 covers 14 residues. V gave up 5 bases and J gave up 0 bases, with 7 bases separating them. CDR1 is SEHNR and CDR2 is FQNEAQ in the germline V gene (reference sequence). This CDR3 is CASSPGATNEKLFF. For the CDR3, the DNA is TGTGCCAGCAGCCCGGGGGCAACTAATGAAAAACTGTTTTTT.

This clone was found once. The chain is built from TRBV5-8 and TRBJ1-1, with D unclear. Germline assignment: CDR1 SGHTS and CDR2 YDEGEE. The length of the CDR3 is 13 residues. The V end lost 4 bases, the J end lost 3 bases, and 10 bases lay between the germline ends. CDR3 region: CASSQGGHTEAFF. DNA for the CDR3: TGTGCCAGCAGCCAAGGTGGGCACACTGAAGCTTTCTTT.

The J gene is TRBJ1-4, the V gene TRBV18, with 8 bases fitting TRBD1. CDR1 is KGHSH, CDR2 LQKENI, per germline. J gave up 8 bases and V 6 bases, and 8 bases lay outside the gene matches. The CDR3 has 14 amino acids. Written as DNA, the CDR3 is TGTGCCAGCTCGTACGGACAGGGCGACGAAAAACTGTTTTTT. This sequence encodes CASSYGQGDEKLFF.

This chain connects TRBV11-3 to TRBJ2-1; maybe TRBD2 (5 bases). This CDR3 has 14 amino acids. The V end was cut by 5 bases, the J end by 7 bases, with 15 bases between. CDR1 is SGHNT and CDR2 is YENEEA in the germline V gene. CDR3 nucleotides: TGTGCCAGCAGCCCCCCGGACTCGAAAAATGAGCAGTTCTTC. It codes for CASSPPDSKNEQFF.

The V gene is TRBV30, the J gene TRBJ1-5, with D unclear. V lost 8 bases and J 2 bases, leaving 13 bases between the germline ends. The length of the CDR3 is 13 residues. CDR1 and CDR2 from the germline V gene are GTSNPN and SVGIG (reference sequence). The CDR3 spells CALKSRGNQPQHF. CDR3 nucleotides: TGTGCCCTTAAAAGTCGAGGCAATCAGCCCCAGCATTTT.

The V call is TRBV19, the J call TRBJ1-5; tentatively, D is TRBD1 (6 bases). Trimming took 4 bases from V and 3 from J, leaving 16 bases between them. Looked up from germline, CDR1 is LNHDA and CDR2 is SQIVND (reference sequence). This CDR3 contains 16 residues. The CDR3 sequence is CASSTLLTGPNQPQHF. CDR3 coding DNA: TGTGCCAGTAGTACCCTTTTGACAGGACCCAATCAGCCCCAGCATTTT.

The chain has TRBV6-1 and TRBJ1-5, with TRBD1 matching over 8 bases. CDR1 and CDR2 (germline): MNHNS, SASEGT. The CDR3 is 16 amino acids. Germline trimming cut 4 bases from V and 4 bases from J; bases unmatched to any gene: 9. The CDR3: CASSASRGQGNQPQHF. The CDR3 coding sequence is TGTGCCAGCAGTGCCTCCAGGGGGCAAGGTAATCAGCCCCAGCATTTT.

The chain joins TRBV7-9 to TRBJ2-7; TRBD2 agrees at 7 bases. V lost 4 bases to trimming and J lost 4 bases; unmatched junction nucleotides: 10. The CDR3 has 15 amino acids. The germline V gene has CDR1 SEHNR and CDR2 FQNEAQ (reference sequence). CDR3 DNA: TGTGCCAGCAGCTCCCGGACTAGTATCCCTTACGAGCAGTACTTC. Translated: CASSSRTSIPYEQYF.

J is TRBJ2-7 and V is TRBV7-5; the table's D call, TRBD1, has no DNA check behind it. TRBV7-5 constitutes a pseudogene. The CDR3 covers 17 residues. The CDR3 DNA sequence: TGTGTCAGAAGCTCGATTAGGACAGGGCCAACTCCTCGGGAGCAGTACTTC. It codes for CVRSSIRTGPTPREQYF.

CDR3 sequence reads: CASSVDRNVVADTEAFF. The CDR3 DNA reads TGTGCCAGCAGCGTAGATCGCAATGTAGTTGCTGATACTGAAGCTTTCTTT. V gene TRBV9 combines with J gene TRBJ1-1; D call uncertain. V lost 0 bases, J lost 5 bases, and 20 bases lay in between. Germline V gene lookup returns CDR1 SGDLS and CDR2 YYNGEE. This CDR3 is built from 17 residues. The variable domain in full, with the rest retrieved from reference TRBV9 and TRBJ1-1, is DSGVTQTPKHLITATGQRVTLRCSPRSGDLSVYWYQQSLDQGLQFLIQYYNGEERAKGNILERFSAQQFPDLHSELNLSSLELGDSALYFCASSVDRNVVADTEAFFGQGTRLTVV.

The V gene is TRBV28, the J gene TRBJ1-5; D is uncertain. V lost 5 bases and J lost 1, with 24 bases in between. The germline V gene has CDR1 MDHEN and CDR2 SYDVKM. CDR3 size: 19 residues. CDR3 region: CASSTVKSTEGWSNQPQHF. CDR3 DNA: TGTGCCAGCAGTACCGTAAAGTCCACAGAGGGATGGAGCAATCAGCCCCAGCATTTT.

V is TRBV2 and J is TRBJ2-2; TRBD2 agrees at 11 bases. The V gene end was trimmed by 5 bases and the J gene end by 1 base; junction bases not matched to a gene: 9. CDR3 length: 18 amino acids. Germline V CDR1 and CDR2: SNHLY, FYNNEI. CDR3 nucleotides: TGTGCCAGCAGTCAGATCGGACTAGCGGGCCAGAACACCGGGGAGCTGTTTTTT. It encodes CASSQIGLAGQNTGELFF.

The chain couples TRBV11-2 to TRBJ2-2, with 11 bases fitting TRBD2. This CDR3 has 16 amino acids. Trimming removed 4 bases from V and 3 bases from J; junction bases left unmatched: 4. Germline V gene data show CDR1 as SGHAT and CDR2 as FQNNGV. The CDR3 loop is CASSSLAGADTGELFF. DNA for the CDR3: TGTGCCAGCAGCTCACTAGCGGGGGCCGACACCGGGGAGCTGTTTTTT.

The CDR3 DNA is TGTGCCAGCAGTGATTTGAGGGAAACTAACTATGGCTACACCTTC. This translates into CASSDLRETNYGYTF. The chain employs TRBV2 and TRBJ1-2; D gene unclear. The CDR3 has 15 amino acids. Looked up from germline, CDR1 is SNHLY and CDR2 is FYNNEI. Trimming pared 3 bases from V and 0 bases from J, leaving 11 bases between. Variable domain in full (rest from reference TRBV2 and TRBJ1-2): EPEVTQTPSHQVTQMGQEVILRCVPISNHLYFYWYRQILGQKVEFLVSFYNNEISEKSEIFDDQFSVERPDGSNFTLKIRSTKLEDSAMYFCASSDLRETNYGYTFGSGTRLTVV.

This sequence joins TRBV6-1 and TRBJ2-5; 8 bases match TRBD1. The germline CDR1 and CDR2 sequences are MNHNS and SASEGT. Losses at the gene ends were 6 bases for V and 5 bases for J; bases not matched to a gene: 11. The CDR3 runs 15 residues. CDR3 sequence (DNA): TGTGCCAGCAGCGAGATAAGGACAGGGAGGGAGACCCAGTACTTC. This sequence encodes CASSEIRTGRETQYF.